This TCR beta chain was captured in a study of blood T cell repertoires in COVID-19. Study-wide background: Specimens from acute and convalescent COVID-19 originated in the United States, Italy and Spain. Sources were T cells, B-cell-depleted T cells, or PBMCs; the material itself was cDNA or gDNA.

The ends lost 0 bases at V and 8 bases at J; junction bases unmatched: 6. This CDR3 contains 14 residues. CDR1 and CDR2 (germline): LNHDA, SQIVND (reference sequence). Original processing notes: Estimation of nucleated cell counts was performed using reference gene primer amplification. The table came from immunoSEQ multiplex PCR; TCRdb's copy has only in-frame clones and leaves some out. Clone size and V and J calls were adopted from that table, with D and trimming inferred from the DNA. The sample has approximately 100,000 clones, 82% seen once. The chain employs TRBV19 and TRBJ1-2, with TRBD1 matching 7 bases. The source is a man between 65 and 85 years old with acute or convalescent COVID-19. The specimen sequenced was peripheral blood. In DNA form, the CDR3 reads TGTGCCAGTAGTATAGACAGGGGGTCGGAAGGCTACACCTTC. Its translation: CASSIDRGSEGYTF.